This entry concerns a single T cell receptor (beta chain). The sample belongs to a study of blood T cell repertoires in COVID-19. Study information: Recovered Cohort 3 donors showed two negative PCRs, clearance, or symptom resolution. The cDNA or gDNA used as material had been derived from T cells, B-cell-depleted T cells, or PBMCs.

Profiling relied on immunoSEQ multiplex PCR, and the TCRdb table lists in-frame clones only, not all of them. This table has 250,000 to 300,000 clones, around 90% appearing once. Participants' own reports of clinical history determined their cohort assignment. The CDR3 consists of 15 residues. Trimming removed 2 bases from V and 5 bases from J; junction bases left unmatched: 11. CDR1 and CDR2 (germline): GTSNPN, SVGIG (reference sequence). Sample: PBMCs or T cells enriched from blood (not recorded which). V gene TRBV30 combines with J gene TRBJ2-5, with 7 bases matching TRBD1. The source is a woman aged 60-75 years in a cohort exposed to, infected with or recovered from COVID-19 (not recorded which). The CDR3 coding sequence is TGTGCCTGGAGTACCCAGACAGGGATGTCGGAGACCCAGTACTTC. Protein sequence: CAWSTQTGMSETQYF.